The 3 T cell receptor beta chains given below trace back to one sample, sequenced in a study of blood T cell repertoires in COVID-19. TCRdb keeps only in-frame clones here, not all; method: immunoSEQ multiplex PCR. The sample consists of 140,000 to 150,000 clones, about three quarters of them appearing once. Material for sequencing was peripheral blood. These receptors all come from a woman aged 60-75 years with acute or convalescent COVID-19.

This chain connects TRBV27 to TRBJ1-5; D is possibly TRBD1 (6 bases). The CDR3 is 14 amino acids. Germline loops: CDR1 MNHEY, CDR2 SMNVEV (reference sequence). V shed 11 bases and J shed 1 base, with 15 bases lying between them. The CDR3 region is CAGQQGHSNQPQHF. The CDR3 nucleotides are TGTGCCGGCCAACAGGGCCACAGCAATCAGCCCCAGCATTTT.

The gene calls are TRBV28 and TRBJ2-7; 13 bases match TRBD2. The CDR3 loop spans 15 amino acids. The V segment lost 5 bases and the J segment 2 bases; nucleotides outside the gene matches: 3. CDR1 is MDHEN, CDR2 SYDVKM, per germline. Here the CDR3 reads CASSPLAGGPYEQYF. CDR3 coding DNA: TGTGCCAGCAGTCCACTAGCGGGAGGGCCCTACGAGCAGTACTTC.

This chain uses TRBV9 with TRBJ2-1; no reliable D call. Germline V gene data show CDR1 as SGDLS and CDR2 as YYNGEE. The V gene lost 4 bases and the J gene lost 5 bases, with 10 bases spanning the gap. The CDR3 is made up of 13 amino acids. The CDR3 DNA is TGTGCCAGCAGCCTAGGACGGGACAATGAGCAGTTCTTC. Protein sequence: CASSLGRDNEQFF.